Reported below is one T cell receptor (beta chain). Its antigen is undetermined. In the multiple sclerosis control group, patients were treatment-naive and had stable or active relapsing-remitting disease. Negative isolation was applied to CD8+ and CD4+ T cells, and FACS enrichment was applied to TEMRA cells. The data were taken from a study of CD8 T cells in Susac syndrome. The RNA input was roughly 0.45 to 1 ug, and it was reverse transcribed with random hexamers. Coverage of TCR beta CDR3 amplification by immunoSEQ multiplex PCR extended to 54 Vbeta and 13 Jbeta. TCRdb redid the calling of the immunoSEQ multiplex PCR reads with MiXCR, one entry per CDR3 protein. This table holds around 130,000 distinct CDR3 sequences, around 86% found once. Study outcomes and limitations: By the study's own acknowledgment, its TCR sequencing and HLA analysis included relatively few individuals.

This CDR3 region has 13 residues. Germline V gene data show CDR1 as PRHDT and CDR2 as FYEKMQ (reference sequence). Unmatched junction bases numbered 6, after V lost 4 bases and J lost 6 bases. This chain connects TRBV13 to TRBJ2-7; TRBD1 matches at 7 bases. The sequenced sample was CD8+ T cells from PBMCs. The sequence derives from a human donor with multiple sclerosis. The CDR3: CASSSTTGAEQYF. CDR3 nucleotide sequence: TGTGCCAGCAGCTCAACCACAGGGGCCGAGCAGTACTTC.